The 30 T cell receptor beta chains listed next were all sequenced from one sample in a study of blood T cell repertoires in COVID-19. Clones were read by immunoSEQ multiplex PCR, and TCRdb kept only the in-frame ones, dropping some. The sample carries tens of thousands of clones, 82% recorded once. The sample consisted of peripheral blood. The source is a woman in her sixties or seventies with acute or convalescent COVID-19.

The chain employs TRBV15 and TRBJ2-2; 9 nucleotides agree with TRBD2. V gave up 6 bases and J gave up 0 bases; unmatched junction bases: 8. This CDR3 is built from 17 residues. The germline V gene has CDR1 LNHNV and CDR2 YYDKDF (reference sequence). In DNA, the CDR3 is TGTGCCACCAGTCGTCTCAGCGGGAGGTCGAACACCGGGGAGCTGTTTTTT. Residues: CATSRLSGRSNTGELFF.

CDR3 in DNA: TGTGCCAGCAGTGTACTTCCGGGCACTGAAGCTTTCTTT. Translating gives CASSVLPGTEAFF. This chain links TRBV27 with TRBJ1-1; D is ambiguous. This CDR3 is built from 13 residues. V dropped 5 bases and J dropped 4 bases, with 11 bases sitting between them. Per germline, CDR1 MNHEY and CDR2 SMNVEV (reference sequence).

CDR3 sequence: CASSFDRNRYTF. In nucleotides, the CDR3 is TGTGCCAGCAGCTTCGACAGGAACCGCTACACCTTC. The J gene is TRBJ1-2, the V gene TRBV7-9, with D possibly being TRBD1 (6 bases). V was pared by 3 bases and J by 9 bases, with 11 bases between. The CDR3 is 12 residues long. Germline CDR1 and CDR2: SEHNR and FQNEAQ (reference sequence). The full variable domain, in which reference TRBV7-9 and TRBJ1-2 provide the parts outside the CDR3, is DTGVSQNPRHKITKRGQNVTFRCDPISEHNRLYWYRQTLGQGPEFLTYFQNEAQLEKSRLLSDRFSAERPKGSFSTLEIQRTEQGDSAMYLCASSFDRNRYTFGSGTRLTVV.

The chain combines TRBV4-2 with TRBJ1-3, with D possibly being TRBD1 (5 bases). Trimming removed 4 bases at V and 0 bases at J, with 10 bases between. Germline CDR1 is LGHNA and CDR2 is YNFKEQ. The CDR3 length is 15 residues. CDR3: CASSLTQDSGNTIYF. In nucleotides, the CDR3 is TGTGCCAGCAGCCTTACACAGGACTCTGGAAACACCATATATTTT.

This clone was seen a few times. The CDR3 sequence is CASSHREGANTEAFF. As DNA, the CDR3 is TGCGCCAGCAGCCACCGTGAGGGCGCGAACACTGAAGCTTTCTTT. This chain links TRBV4-1 with TRBJ1-1; no firm D call. Trimming stripped 3 bases from V and 1 base from J, with 12 bases between. This CDR3 region has 15 residues. Germline values: CDR1 MGHRA, CDR2 YSYEKL.

J is TRBJ2-5 and V is TRBV2; D may be TRBD1 (6 bases). Germline loops: CDR1 SNHLY, CDR2 FYNNEI. V was clipped by 6 bases and J by 5 bases, with 10 bases between them. The CDR3 runs to 12 residues. The CDR3: CASRQGLETQYF. For the CDR3, the DNA is TGTGCCAGCAGACAGGGATTGGAGACCCAGTACTTC.

The rearrangement uses TRBV19 and TRBJ2-3; D is perhaps TRBD2 (6 bases). From germline, CDR1 is LNHDA and CDR2 SQIVND (reference sequence). V was pared by 8 bases and J by 2 bases, with 8 bases between. This CDR3 contains 12 residues. The CDR3 protein is CASGGITDTQYF. The CDR3 DNA follows: TGTGCCAGTGGGGGGATCACAGATACGCAGTATTTT.

The rearrangement joins TRBV29-1 to TRBJ2-3; tentatively, D is TRBD2 (6 bases). This CDR3 has 13 residues. Germline loops: CDR1 SQVTM, CDR2 ANQGSEA. Trimming cost V 5 bases and J 2 bases, with 11 bases left between them. CDR3 residues: CSVFSRDTDTQYF. The CDR3 nucleotides are TGCAGCGTTTTCTCGCGGGACACAGATACGCAGTATTTT.

In this sample, this clone turned up once. The V and J genes are TRBV18 and TRBJ2-2; 7 bases agree with TRBD1. V shed 1 base and J 7 bases; nucleotides not matched to a gene: 3. CDR1 is KGHSH and CDR2 is LQKENI in the germline V gene. The CDR3 totals 14 residues. CDR3 coding DNA: TGTGCCAGCTCACCACGACAGGGAAACGGGGAGCTGTTTTTT. It translates to CASSPRQGNGELFF.

Only one count was recorded for this clone. The chain is built from TRBV18 and TRBJ1-6; 9 bases fit TRBD1. V was pared by 9 bases and J by 10 bases, with 13 bases of the junction left unmatched. Germline lookup yields CDR1 KGHSH and CDR2 LQKENI. CDR3 length: 15 residues. The CDR3 DNA reads TGTGCCAGTCAACAGGGACAGGGAAGGTTATCACCCCTCCACTTT. As protein: CASQQGQGRLSPLHF. The full variable domain, rest sourced from reference TRBV18 and TRBJ1-6, is NAGVMQNPRHLVRRRGQEARLRCSPMKGHSHVYWYRQLPEEGLKFMVYLQKENIIDESGMPKERFSAEFPKEGPSILRIQQVVRGDSAAYFCASQQGQGRLSPLHFGNGTRLTVT.

The chain combines TRBV5-1 with TRBJ2-3; TRBD1 agrees at 9 bases. The V gene end was trimmed by 2 bases and the J gene end by 0 bases; junction bases not matched to a gene: 7. The CDR3 is 17 residues long. Germline CDR1 and CDR2: SGHRS and YFSETQ. This CDR3 is CASSFTGTGSSTDTQYF. The DNA of the CDR3 is TGCGCCAGCAGCTTTACCGGGACAGGGAGCAGCACAGATACGCAGTATTTT.

The CDR3 sequence is CASRYDRNSNYGYTF. The CDR3 nucleotides are TGTGCCAGCAGATATGACAGGAACTCTAACTATGGCTACACCTTC. The chain has TRBV6-5 and TRBJ1-2; D is possibly TRBD1 (6 bases). This CDR3 has 15 amino acids. The germline V gene encodes CDR1 MNHEY and CDR2 SVGAGI. V was trimmed by 6 bases and J by 0 bases, leaving 14 bases between them.

The chain is built from TRBV9 and TRBJ2-1, with TRBD2 matching 12 bases. V shed 4 bases, J shed 4 bases, and the junction held 9 bases outside the gene matches. Per germline, CDR1 SGDLS and CDR2 YYNGEE. The CDR3 loop spans 17 amino acids. CDR3 DNA: TGTGCCAGCAGCTTCAGACTAGCGGGGGACTCTTACAATGAGCAGTTCTTC. Encoded protein: CASSFRLAGDSYNEQFF.

The V call is TRBV14, the J call TRBJ1-2, with D possibly TRBD1 on 6 matching bases. The CDR3 consists of 14 residues. With 1 base removed from V and 4 bases from J, the gap between germline ends came to 10 bases. CDR1 and CDR2 (germline): SGHDN, FVKESK. The CDR3 loop is CASSQGTETYGYTF. CDR3 coding DNA: TGTGCCAGCAGCCAAGGGACAGAGACCTATGGCTACACCTTC. Filled out from reference TRBV14 and TRBJ1-2, the complete variable domain reads EAGVTQFPSHSVIEKGQTVTLRCDPISGHDNLYWYRRVMGKEIKFLLHFVKESKQDESGMPNNRFLAERTGGTYSTLKVQPAELEDSGVYFCASSQGTETYGYTFGSGTRLTVV.

With respect to this clone: The same CDR3 is also encoded by other DNA sequences in this sample. V usage is TRBV29-1 and J usage is TRBJ2-1; D uncertain. The CDR3 totals 12 residues. Germline CDR1 is SQVTM and CDR2 is ANQGSEA. The V and J ends lost 6 bases and 0 bases respectively, with 6 bases between them. Written as DNA, the CDR3 is TGCAGCGTCCGCAGCTCCTACAATGAGCAGTTCTTC. Translation gives CSVRSSYNEQFF.

This rearrangement joins TRBV9 to TRBJ2-7; tentative D call: TRBD1 (5 bases). Trimming shortened V by 0 bases and J by 5 bases, and 15 bases separated the two germline ends. CDR3 length equals 15 residues. Looked up from germline, CDR1 is SGDLS and CDR2 is YYNGEE. CDR3 nucleotide sequence: TGTGCCAGCAGCGTAGAACAGGTGGGTGTCCACGAGCAGTACTTC. Its protein is CASSVEQVGVHEQYF.

This chain links TRBV5-4 with TRBJ1-6; D might be TRBD1 (5 bases). CDR3 size: 15 residues. Germline CDR1 and CDR2: SGHNT and YYREEE (reference sequence). V lost 4 bases to trimming and J lost 5 bases, with 13 bases between them. CDR3: CASSGPGGHNSPLHF. The CDR3 coding sequence is TGTGCCAGCAGCGGCCCGGGGGGACATAATTCACCCCTCCACTTT. The full variable domain, with the rest looked up from reference TRBV5-4 and TRBJ1-6, is ETGVTQSPTHLIKTRGQQVTLRCSSQSGHNTVSWYQQALGQGPQFIFQYYREEENGRGNFPPRFSGLQFPNYSSELNVNALELDDSALYLCASSGPGGHNSPLHFGNGTRLTVT.

The V call is TRBV18, the J call TRBJ2-3, with D unclear. Germline CDR1 KGHSH, CDR2 LQKENI. V gave up 4 bases and J gave up 1 base, with 6 bases separating them. The CDR3 is made up of 13 amino acids. The CDR3 DNA sequence: TGTGCCAGCTCACTGGCTGGCACAGATACGCAGTATTTT. Translated: CASSLAGTDTQYF.

The gene calls are TRBV30 and TRBJ1-4; a possible D gene is TRBD1 (5 bases). Trimming removed 4 bases at V and 10 bases at J, with 16 bases between. The V gene's germline CDR1 is GTSNPN and CDR2 SVGIG (reference sequence). The CDR3 extends over 13 amino acids. CDR3: CAWMGQGIGKLFF. CDR3 bases: TGTGCCTGGATGGGGCAGGGAATCGGAAAACTGTTTTTT.

This clone was seen once. The chain recombines TRBV2 with TRBJ1-4, with D possibly being TRBD1 (5 bases). Germline CDR1 reads SNHLY; CDR2 reads FYNNEI. V was pared by 2 bases and J by 2 bases, with 12 bases between. The CDR3 consists of 16 residues. The CDR3 reads CASSEIPRATNEKLFF. In DNA, the CDR3 is TGTGCCAGCAGTGAAATTCCCAGGGCTACTAATGAAAAACTGTTTTTT.

V and J are TRBV29-1 and TRBJ1-1; 9 nucleotides agree with TRBD1. The junction had 6 bases not matched to a gene; V was cut back by 7 bases and J by 0 bases. CDR3 length equals 14 residues. CDR1 is SQVTM, CDR2 ANQGSEA, per germline. CDR3 in DNA: TGCAGCGCTAGGGACAGGGCCTTGAACACTGAAGCTTTCTTT. It specifies CSARDRALNTEAFF.

V is TRBV29-1 and J is TRBJ1-2, with 8 bases matching TRBD1. J gave up 1 base and V 6 bases, and 4 bases lay outside the gene matches. This CDR3 contains 13 residues. Germline CDR1 SQVTM, CDR2 ANQGSEA. CDR3 residues: CSVTTGVNYGYTF. The CDR3 DNA sequence: TGCAGCGTCACGACAGGGGTTAACTATGGCTACACCTTC.

The chain recombines TRBV15 with TRBJ2-1; 8 bases agree with TRBD2. This CDR3 region has 17 residues. J gave up 6 bases and V 0 bases, and 10 bases lay outside the gene matches. Germline CDR1 LNHNV, CDR2 YYDKDF (reference sequence). The CDR3 bases are TGTGCCACCAGCAGAGATCTTTCGGGGGGGCCTCCCAATGAGCAGTTCTTC. This encodes CATSRDLSGGPPNEQFF.

The chain has TRBV5-1 and TRBJ1-6; D not resolved. Trimming took off 0 bases at V and 0 bases at J, with 7 bases between the two ends. The CDR3 has 16 residues. The germline gives CDR1 SGHRS, CDR2 YFSETQ. The CDR3 DNA is TGCGCCAGCAGCTTGGGTTGGAGCTCCTATAATTCACCCCTCCACTTT. Residues: CASSLGWSSYNSPLHF.

The V gene is TRBV11-2, the J gene TRBJ1-5; a weak D match, TRBD1 (5 bases). Germline values: CDR1 SGHAT, CDR2 FQNNGV. The CDR3 length is 14 residues. V lost 3 bases and J 4 bases, leaving 10 bases between the germline ends. The CDR3 DNA follows: TGTGCCAGCAGCTTTGGGGCAGGGAATCAGCCCCAGCATTTT. Amino acids: CASSFGAGNQPQHF. The full variable domain, completed using reference TRBV11-2 and TRBJ1-5, is EAGVAQSPRYKIIEKRQSVAFWCNPISGHATLYWYQQILGQGPKLLIQFQNNGVVDDSQLPKDRFSAERLKGVDSTLKIQPAKLEDSAVYLCASSFGAGNQPQHFGDGTRLSIL.

The chain is built from TRBV7-9 and TRBJ2-7; D may be TRBD2 (5 bases). Deletions cut 5 bases from V and 0 bases from J, with 8 bases between. The CDR3 spans 13 residues. CDR1 is SEHNR and CDR2 is FQNEAQ in the germline V gene (reference sequence). The CDR3 sequence is CASSPRGSYEQYF. The CDR3, as DNA: TGTGCCAGCAGCCCTCGGGGCTCCTACGAGCAGTACTTC.

The count of this clone is one. This sequence joins TRBV7-9 and TRBJ2-3, with D possibly matching TRBD2 (5 bases). This CDR3 has 14 residues. V was clipped by 8 bases and J by 0 bases, with 12 bases between them. CDR1 and CDR2 (germline): SEHNR, FQNEAQ (reference sequence). CDR3: CASSSLGSTDTQYF. The CDR3 DNA reads as TGTGCCAGCTCCTCACTAGGGAGCACAGATACGCAGTATTTT.

The chain recombines TRBV2 with TRBJ1-1; tentatively, D is TRBD1 (5 bases). The CDR3 runs to 13 residues. Germline V lookup: CDR1 SNHLY, CDR2 FYNNEI. Between the trimmed V and J ends, which lost 1 base and 11 bases, there was a span of 14 bases. As DNA, the CDR3 is TGTGCCAGCAGTGAAGGACAGCCTGTTGGGGCTTTCTTT. This sequence encodes CASSEGQPVGAFF.

This chain uses TRBV5-1 with TRBJ2-7; 10 positions agree with TRBD2. The CDR3 sequence is 16 residues long. With V trimmed by 6 bases and J by 0 bases, 9 bases remained unmatched. Germline V gene lookup returns CDR1 SGHRS and CDR2 YFSETQ. CDR3 nucleotides: TGCGCCAGCAAAGTTCTAGCGGGGGAGAGCTCCTACGAGCAGTACTTC. It is translated as CASKVLAGESSYEQYF.

The V call is TRBV7-6, the J call TRBJ2-5, with a possible D match to TRBD1 (6 bases). Germline loops: CDR1 SGHVS, CDR2 FNYEAQ. The CDR3 runs to 13 residues. V was clipped by 4 bases and J by 5 bases, with 11 bases between them. The CDR3 DNA follows: TGTGCCAGCAGCTCGAGGGACACGGAGACCCAGTACTTC. Its translation is CASSSRDTETQYF.